The 7 T cell receptor beta chains below come from one sample, sequenced in a study of Tregs in tolerant kidney transplant recipients. Assay used: immunoSEQ multiplex PCR; TCRdb lists only in-frame clones, some missing. The sample yields 120,000 or so clones, 92% seen once. Input material: CD4+ T cells from blood. These receptors originate from a human donor in good health.

The chain couples TRBV5-1 to TRBJ2-3; 8 bases map to TRBD2. This CDR3 is built from 14 residues. Germline-derived CDR1 and CDR2 are SGHRS and YFSETQ. V lost 4 bases and J lost 2; bases outside the gene matches: 3. CDR3: CASSLSGVTDTQYF. CDR3 coding DNA: TGCGCCAGCAGCCTTAGCGGGGTCACAGATACGCAGTATTTT.

This chain connects TRBV4-2 to TRBJ1-2; 8 bases fit TRBD1. The CDR3 consists of 16 residues. Germline values: CDR1 LGHNA, CDR2 YNFKEQ. V shed 4 bases, J shed 4 bases, and the junction held 11 bases outside the gene matches. The CDR3 DNA reads as TGTGCCAGCAGCCCCCTCGGACAGGGAGCGCTCTATGGCTACACCTTC. Translation: CASSPLGQGALYGYTF.

The chain links TRBV13 to TRBJ1-3; maybe TRBD1 (6 bases). V shed 3 bases and J shed 0 bases, with 21 bases lying between them. The CDR3 loop spans 19 amino acids. CDR1 and CDR2 (germline): PRHDT, FYEKMQ (reference sequence). CDR3 sequence (DNA): TGTGCCAGCAGCTTCAGCAGGGGATTGCTCTCTCTCTCTGGAAACACCATATATTTT. It specifies CASSFSRGLLSLSGNTIYF.

This chain connects TRBV7-9 to TRBJ2-3, with 10 bases fitting TRBD1. This CDR3 has 16 residues. V dropped 10 bases and J dropped 0; count of bases not matched to a gene: 10. The germline V gene has CDR1 SEHNR and CDR2 FQNEAQ (reference sequence). The DNA of the CDR3 is TGTGCCAACAAGGGACAGGGGAGTTATAGCACAGATACGCAGTATTTT. This translates into CANKGQGSYSTDTQYF.

The chain joins TRBV29-1 to TRBJ1-4; tentative D call: TRBD1 (6 bases). The CDR3 extends over 14 amino acids. The germline V gene encodes CDR1 SQVTM and CDR2 ANQGSEA. Trimming took 7 bases from V and 6 from J, leaving 18 bases between them. The CDR3 region has the DNA TGCAGCGGGGTGCTTGGGGGGCCATATGAAAAACTGTTTTTT. This codes for CSGVLGGPYEKLFF.

The CDR3 reads CASSREPNEKLFF. The CDR3 DNA sequence: TGTGCCAGCTCTCGGGAGCCAAATGAAAAACTGTTTTTT. The rearrangement joins TRBV2 to TRBJ1-4; D is unresolved. In germline, CDR1 is SNHLY, CDR2 FYNNEI. The CDR3 has 13 residues. Trimming cost V 8 bases and J 5 bases, with 12 bases left between them. The full variable domain, completed using reference TRBV2 and TRBJ1-4, is EPEVTQTPSHQVTQMGQEVILRCVPISNHLYFYWYRQILGQKVEFLVSFYNNEISEKSEIFDDQFSVERPDGSNFTLKIRSTKLEDSAMYFCASSREPNEKLFFGSGTQLSVL.

This clone was detected once. J is TRBJ2-1 and V is TRBV6-1, with D perhaps TRBD2 (5 bases). The germline gives CDR1 MNHNS, CDR2 SASEGT. The V end lost 7 bases, the J end lost 6 bases, and 10 bases lay between the germline ends. The CDR3 totals 12 residues. This CDR3 is CASTRTSNEQFF. In DNA, the CDR3 is TGTGCCAGCACCCGGACTTCCAATGAGCAGTTCTTC.